Below, one T cell receptor beta chain is given with its context. The antigen remains undetermined. The assay was immunoSEQ multiplex PCR, and TCRdb's table has in-frame clones only and misses some. The sample carries about 2.2 million clones, 93% recorded once. This record comes from a study of shared clonotypes between healthy human individuals. The junction had 12 bases not matched to a gene; V was cut back by 5 bases and J by 8 bases. This CDR3 spans 15 amino acids. Germline CDR1 SGHTA, CDR2 FQGTGA. Study observations and caveats: Sampling covered blood only; tissue repertoires likely differ.

Naive CD8 cells were CD45RO-negative, positively selected for CCR7, excluding terminally differentiated effector memory CD45RA+ cells. V gene TRBV7-3 combines with J gene TRBJ2-1; 7 positions match TRBD2. This sequence originates from a man between 18 and 35 years old in good health. Some clones in this sample may be carry-over from other donors' samples. Material: naive CD8+ T cells from PBMCs. CDR3 region: CASSAREPGLDEQFF. The CDR3 bases are TGTGCCAGCAGCGCGCGGGAGCCTGGCCTCGATGAGCAGTTCTTC. Variable domain in full (rest from reference TRBV7-3 and TRBJ2-1): GAGVSQTPSNKVTEKGKYVELRCDPISGHTALYWYRQSLGQGPEFLIYFQGTGAADDSGLPNDRFFAVRPEGSVSTLKIQRTERGDSAVYLCASSAREPGLDEQFFGPGTRLTVL.